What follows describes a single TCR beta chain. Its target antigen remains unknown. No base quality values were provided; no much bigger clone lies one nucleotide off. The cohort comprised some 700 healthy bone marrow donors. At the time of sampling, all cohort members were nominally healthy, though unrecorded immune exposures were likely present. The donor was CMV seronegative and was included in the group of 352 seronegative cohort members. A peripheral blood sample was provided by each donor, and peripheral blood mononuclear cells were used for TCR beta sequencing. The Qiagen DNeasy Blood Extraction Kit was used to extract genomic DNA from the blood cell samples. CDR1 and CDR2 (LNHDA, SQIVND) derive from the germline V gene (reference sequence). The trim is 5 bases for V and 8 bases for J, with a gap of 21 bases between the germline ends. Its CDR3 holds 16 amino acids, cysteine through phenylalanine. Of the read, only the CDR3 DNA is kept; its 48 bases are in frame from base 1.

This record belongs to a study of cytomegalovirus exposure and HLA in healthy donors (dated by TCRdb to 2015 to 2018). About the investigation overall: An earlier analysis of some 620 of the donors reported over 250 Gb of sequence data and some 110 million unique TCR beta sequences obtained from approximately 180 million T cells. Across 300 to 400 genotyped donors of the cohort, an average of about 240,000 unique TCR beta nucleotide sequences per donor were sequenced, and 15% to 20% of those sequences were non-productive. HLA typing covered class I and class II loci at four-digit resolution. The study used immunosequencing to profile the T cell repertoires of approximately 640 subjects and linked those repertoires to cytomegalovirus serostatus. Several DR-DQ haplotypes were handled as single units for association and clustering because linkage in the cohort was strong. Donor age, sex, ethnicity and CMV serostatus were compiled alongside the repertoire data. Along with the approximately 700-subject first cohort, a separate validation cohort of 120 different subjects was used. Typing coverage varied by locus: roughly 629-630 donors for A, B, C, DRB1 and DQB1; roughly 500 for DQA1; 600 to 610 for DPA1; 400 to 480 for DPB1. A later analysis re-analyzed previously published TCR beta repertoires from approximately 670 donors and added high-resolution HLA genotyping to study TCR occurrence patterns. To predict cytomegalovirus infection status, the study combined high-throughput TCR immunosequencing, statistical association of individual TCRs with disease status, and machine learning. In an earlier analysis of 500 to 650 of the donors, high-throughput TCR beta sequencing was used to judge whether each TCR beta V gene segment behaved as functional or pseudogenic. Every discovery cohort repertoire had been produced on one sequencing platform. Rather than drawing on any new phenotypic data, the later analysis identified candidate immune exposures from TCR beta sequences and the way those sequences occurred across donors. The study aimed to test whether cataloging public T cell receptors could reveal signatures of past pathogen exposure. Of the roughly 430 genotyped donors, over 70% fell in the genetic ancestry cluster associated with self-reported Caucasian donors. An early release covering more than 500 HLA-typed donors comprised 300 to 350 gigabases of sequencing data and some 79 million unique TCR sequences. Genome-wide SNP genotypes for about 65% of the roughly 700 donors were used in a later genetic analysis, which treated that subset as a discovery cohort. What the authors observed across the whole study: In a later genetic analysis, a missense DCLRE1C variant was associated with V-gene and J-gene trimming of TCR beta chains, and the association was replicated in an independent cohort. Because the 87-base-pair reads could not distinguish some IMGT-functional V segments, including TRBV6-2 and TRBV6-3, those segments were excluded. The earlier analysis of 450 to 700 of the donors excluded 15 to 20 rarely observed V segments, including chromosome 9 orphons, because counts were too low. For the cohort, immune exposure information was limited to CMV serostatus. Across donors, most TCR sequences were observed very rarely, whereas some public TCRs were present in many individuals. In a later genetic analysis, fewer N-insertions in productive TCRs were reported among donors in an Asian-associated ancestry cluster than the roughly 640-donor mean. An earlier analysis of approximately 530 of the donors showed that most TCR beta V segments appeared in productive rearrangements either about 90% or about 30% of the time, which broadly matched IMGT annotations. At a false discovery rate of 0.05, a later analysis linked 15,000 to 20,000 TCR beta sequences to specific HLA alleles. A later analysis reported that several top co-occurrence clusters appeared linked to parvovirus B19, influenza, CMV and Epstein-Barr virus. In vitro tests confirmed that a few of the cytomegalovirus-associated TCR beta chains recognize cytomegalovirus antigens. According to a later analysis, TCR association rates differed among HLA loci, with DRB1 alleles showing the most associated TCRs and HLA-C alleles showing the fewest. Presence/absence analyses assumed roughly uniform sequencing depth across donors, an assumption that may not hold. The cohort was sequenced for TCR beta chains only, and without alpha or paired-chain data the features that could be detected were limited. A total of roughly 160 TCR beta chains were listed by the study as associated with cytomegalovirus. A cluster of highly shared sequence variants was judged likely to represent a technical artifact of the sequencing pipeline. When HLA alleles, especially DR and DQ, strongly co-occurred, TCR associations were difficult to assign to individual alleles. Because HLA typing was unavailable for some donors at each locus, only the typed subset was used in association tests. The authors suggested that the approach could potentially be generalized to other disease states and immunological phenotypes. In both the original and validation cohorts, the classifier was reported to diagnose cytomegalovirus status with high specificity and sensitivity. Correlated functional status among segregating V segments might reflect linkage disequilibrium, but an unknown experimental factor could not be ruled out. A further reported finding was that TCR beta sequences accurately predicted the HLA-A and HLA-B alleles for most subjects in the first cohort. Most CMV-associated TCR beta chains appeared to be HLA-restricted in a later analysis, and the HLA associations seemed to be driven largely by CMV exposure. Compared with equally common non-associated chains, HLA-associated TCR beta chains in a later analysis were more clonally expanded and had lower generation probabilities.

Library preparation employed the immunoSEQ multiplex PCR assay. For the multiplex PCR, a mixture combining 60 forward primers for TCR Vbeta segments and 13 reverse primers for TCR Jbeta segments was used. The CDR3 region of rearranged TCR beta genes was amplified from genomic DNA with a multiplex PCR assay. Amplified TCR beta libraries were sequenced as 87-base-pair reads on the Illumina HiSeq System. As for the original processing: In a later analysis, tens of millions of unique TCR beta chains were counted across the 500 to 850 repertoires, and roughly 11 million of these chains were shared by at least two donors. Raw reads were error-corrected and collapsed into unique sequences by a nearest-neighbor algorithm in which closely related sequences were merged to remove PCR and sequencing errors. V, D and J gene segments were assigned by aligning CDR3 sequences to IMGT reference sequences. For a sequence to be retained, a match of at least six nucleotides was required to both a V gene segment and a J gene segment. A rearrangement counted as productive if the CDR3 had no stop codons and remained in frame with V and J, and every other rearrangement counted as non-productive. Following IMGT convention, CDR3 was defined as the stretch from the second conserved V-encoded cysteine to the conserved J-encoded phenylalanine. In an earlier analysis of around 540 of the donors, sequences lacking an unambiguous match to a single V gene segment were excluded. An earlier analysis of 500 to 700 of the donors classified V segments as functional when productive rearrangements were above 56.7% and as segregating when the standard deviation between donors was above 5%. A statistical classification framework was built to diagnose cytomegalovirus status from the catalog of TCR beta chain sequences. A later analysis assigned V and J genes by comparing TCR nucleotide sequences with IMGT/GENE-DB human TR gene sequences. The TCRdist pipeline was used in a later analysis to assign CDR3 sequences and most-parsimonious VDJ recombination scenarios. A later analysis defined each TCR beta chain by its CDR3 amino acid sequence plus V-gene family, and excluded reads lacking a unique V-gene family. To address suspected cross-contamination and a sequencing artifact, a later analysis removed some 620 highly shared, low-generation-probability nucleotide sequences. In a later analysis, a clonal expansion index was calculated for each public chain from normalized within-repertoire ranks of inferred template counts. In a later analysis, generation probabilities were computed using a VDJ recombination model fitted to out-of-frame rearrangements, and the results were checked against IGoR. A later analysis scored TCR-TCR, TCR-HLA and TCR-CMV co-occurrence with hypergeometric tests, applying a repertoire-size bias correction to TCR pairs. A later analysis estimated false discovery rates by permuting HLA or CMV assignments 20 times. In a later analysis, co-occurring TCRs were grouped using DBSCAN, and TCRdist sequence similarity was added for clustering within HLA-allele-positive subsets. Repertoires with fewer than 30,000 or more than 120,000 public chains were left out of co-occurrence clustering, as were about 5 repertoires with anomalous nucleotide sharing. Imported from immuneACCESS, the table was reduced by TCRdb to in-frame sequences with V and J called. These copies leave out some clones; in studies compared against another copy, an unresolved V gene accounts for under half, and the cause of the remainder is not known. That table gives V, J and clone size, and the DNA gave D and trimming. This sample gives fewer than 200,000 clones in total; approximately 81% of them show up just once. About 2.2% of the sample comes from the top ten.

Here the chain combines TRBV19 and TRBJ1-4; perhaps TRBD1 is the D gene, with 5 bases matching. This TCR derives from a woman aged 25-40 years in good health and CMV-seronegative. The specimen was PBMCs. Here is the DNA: TGTGCCAGTAGTTCCCTTCGACGGGGGAAAAAGGAAAAACTGTTTTTT. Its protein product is CASSSLRRGKKEKLFF. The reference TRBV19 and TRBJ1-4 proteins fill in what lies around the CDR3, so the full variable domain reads DGGITQSPKYLFRKEGQNVTLSCEQNLNHDAMYWYRQDPGQGLRLIYYSQIVNDFQKGDIAEGYSVSREKKESFPLTVTSAQKNPTAFYLCASSSLRRGKKEKLFFGSGTQLSVL.